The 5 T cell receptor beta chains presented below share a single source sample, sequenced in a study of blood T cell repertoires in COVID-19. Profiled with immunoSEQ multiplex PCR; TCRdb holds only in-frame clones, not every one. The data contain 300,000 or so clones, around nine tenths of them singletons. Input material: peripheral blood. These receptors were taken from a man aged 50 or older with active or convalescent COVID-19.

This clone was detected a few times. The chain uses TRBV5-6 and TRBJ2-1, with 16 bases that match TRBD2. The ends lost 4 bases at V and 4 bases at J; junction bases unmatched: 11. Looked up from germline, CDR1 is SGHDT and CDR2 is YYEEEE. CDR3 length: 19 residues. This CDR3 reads CASSPPGTSGGAWYNEQFF. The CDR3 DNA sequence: TGTGCCAGCAGCCCCCCGGGGACTAGCGGGGGGGCATGGTACAATGAGCAGTTCTTC.

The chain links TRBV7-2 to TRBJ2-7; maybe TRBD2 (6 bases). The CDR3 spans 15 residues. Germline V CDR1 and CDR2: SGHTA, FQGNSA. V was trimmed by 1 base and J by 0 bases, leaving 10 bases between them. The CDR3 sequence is CASSLVGGGSYEQYF. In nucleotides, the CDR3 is TGTGCCAGCAGCTTAGTGGGGGGTGGCTCCTACGAGCAGTACTTC.

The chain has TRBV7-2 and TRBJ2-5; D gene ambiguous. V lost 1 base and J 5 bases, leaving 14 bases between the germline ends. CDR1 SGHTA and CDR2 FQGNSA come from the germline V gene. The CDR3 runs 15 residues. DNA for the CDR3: TGTGCCAGCAGCTTAGTTGGGTCGTGGAGTGAGACCCAGTACTTC. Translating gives CASSLVGSWSETQYF.

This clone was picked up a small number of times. This chain's CDR3 is CASSEVGRGNSNQPQHF. CDR3 sequence (DNA): TGTGCCAGCAGTGAGGTTGGAAGGGGGAATAGCAATCAGCCCCAGCATTTT. The chain links TRBV2 to TRBJ1-5; a weak D match, TRBD1 (6 bases). CDR1 SNHLY and CDR2 FYNNEI come from the germline V gene. V was cut by 3 bases and J by 0 bases, with 15 bases left in between. This CDR3 is built from 17 residues.

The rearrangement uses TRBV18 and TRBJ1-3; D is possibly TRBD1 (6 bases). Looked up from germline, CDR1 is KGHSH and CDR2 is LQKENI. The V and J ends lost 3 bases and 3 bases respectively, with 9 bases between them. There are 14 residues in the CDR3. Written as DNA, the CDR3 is TGTGCCAGCTCACCGGACAGCCGTGGAAACACCATATATTTT. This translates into CASSPDSRGNTIYF. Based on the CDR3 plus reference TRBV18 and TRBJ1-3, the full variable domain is NAGVMQNPRHLVRRRGQEARLRCSPMKGHSHVYWYRQLPEEGLKFMVYLQKENIIDESGMPKERFSAEFPKEGPSILRIQQVVRGDSAAYFCASSPDSRGNTIYFGEGSWLTVV.